A single T cell receptor beta chain is shown here with its context. Original processing methods: Amplification of reference gene primers provided the estimated nucleated cell counts. Repertoires were generated with immunoSEQ multiplex PCR, while TCRdb's copy carries only in-frame clones and drops some. V and J calls plus clone size are reproduced from that table; the DNA served to infer D and trimming. The sample consists of 90,000 to 120,000 clones, around four fifths of them appearing once. The sample belongs to a study of blood T cell repertoires in COVID-19. In the study overall: The origin of the acute and convalescent COVID-19 samples was the United States, Italy and Spain. The cDNA or gDNA used as material had been derived from T cells, B-cell-depleted T cells, or PBMCs.

Germline trimming cut 3 bases from V and 4 bases from J; bases unmatched to any gene: 4. In germline, CDR1 is SNHLY, CDR2 FYNNEI. This CDR3 contains 15 residues. The receptor was derived from a man aged 65 to 85 with acute or convalescent COVID-19. The chain has TRBV2 and TRBJ1-4; 8 bases are shared with TRBD1. Input material: peripheral blood. The CDR3 loop is CASSDQGAGNEKLFF. The CDR3 bases are TGTGCCAGCAGTGATCAGGGGGCAGGTAATGAAAAACTGTTTTTT. The variable domain in full, with the rest retrieved from reference TRBV2 and TRBJ1-4, is EPEVTQTPSHQVTQMGQEVILRCVPISNHLYFYWYRQILGQKVEFLVSFYNNEISEKSEIFDDQFSVERPDGSNFTLKIRSTKLEDSAMYFCASSDQGAGNEKLFFGSGTQLSVL.